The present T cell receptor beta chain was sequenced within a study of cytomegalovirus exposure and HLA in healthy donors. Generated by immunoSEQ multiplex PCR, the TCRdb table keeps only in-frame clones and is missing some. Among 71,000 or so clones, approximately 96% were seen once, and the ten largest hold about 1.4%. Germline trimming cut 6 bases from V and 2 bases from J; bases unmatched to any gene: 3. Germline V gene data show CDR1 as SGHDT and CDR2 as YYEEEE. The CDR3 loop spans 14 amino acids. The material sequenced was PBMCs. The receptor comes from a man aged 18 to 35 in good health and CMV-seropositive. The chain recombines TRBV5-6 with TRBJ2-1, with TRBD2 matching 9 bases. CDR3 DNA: TGTGCCAGCACCCGGACTAGCGCCTACAATGAGCAGTTCTTC. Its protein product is CASTRTSAYNEQFF.